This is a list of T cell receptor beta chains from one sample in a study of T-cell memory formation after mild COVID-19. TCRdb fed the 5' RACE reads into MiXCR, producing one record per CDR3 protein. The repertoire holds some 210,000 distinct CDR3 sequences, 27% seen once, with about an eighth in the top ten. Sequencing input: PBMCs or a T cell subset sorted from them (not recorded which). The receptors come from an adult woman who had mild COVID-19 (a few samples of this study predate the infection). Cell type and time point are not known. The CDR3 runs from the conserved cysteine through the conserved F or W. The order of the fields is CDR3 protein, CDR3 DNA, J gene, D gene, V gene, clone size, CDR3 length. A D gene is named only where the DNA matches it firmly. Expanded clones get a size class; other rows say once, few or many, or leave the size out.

CDR3 protein: CASRRQGLDTDTQYF; CDR3 DNA: TGTGCCAGCAGAAGACAGGGGTTGGACACAGATACGCAGTATTTT; J gene: TRBJ2-3; D gene: TRBD1; V gene: TRBV2; clone size: few; CDR3 length: 15
CDR3 protein: CSVETFATGTPYEQYF; CDR3 DNA: TGCAGCGTTGAGACCTTCGCGACAGGGACACCCTACGAGCAGTACTTC; J gene: TRBJ2-7; D gene: TRBD1; V gene: TRBV29-1; clone size: -; CDR3 length: 16
CDR3 protein: CASSLTPGGPNEQFF; CDR3 DNA: TGTGCCAGCAGCTTAACGCCGGGAGGGCCTAATGAGCAGTTCTTC; J gene: TRBJ2-1; D gene: TRBD2; V gene: TRBV7-3; clone size: -; CDR3 length: 15
CDR3 protein: CASSDGLAGGLEQFF; CDR3 DNA: TGTGCCAGCAGCGATGGACTAGCGGGAGGACTTGAGCAGTTCTTC; J gene: TRBJ2-1; D gene: TRBD2; V gene: TRBV9; clone size: few; CDR3 length: 15
CDR3 protein: CAWKATSTKGDTQYF; CDR3 DNA: TGTGCCTGGAAGGCCACTAGCACAAAAGGGGATACGCAGTATTTT; J gene: TRBJ2-3; D gene: -; V gene: TRBV30; clone size: once; CDR3 length: 15
CDR3 protein: CASSISTAQNNEQFF; CDR3 DNA: TGTGCCAGTAGTATTTCGACTGCCCAAAACAATGAGCAGTTCTTC; J gene: TRBJ2-1; D gene: -; V gene: TRBV19; clone size: few; CDR3 length: 15
CDR3 protein: CASSLQGHEQYF; CDR3 DNA: TGTGCCAGCAGCTTACAGGGTCACGAGCAGTACTTC; J gene: TRBJ2-7; D gene: -; V gene: TRBV7-9; clone size: -; CDR3 length: 12
CDR3 protein: CASTAFTGDEKLFF; CDR3 DNA: TGCGCCAGTACAGCTTTTACAGGGGACGAAAAACTGTTTTTT; J gene: TRBJ1-4; D gene: TRBD1; V gene: TRBV5-1; clone size: few; CDR3 length: 14
CDR3 protein: CASSRSPVNSPLHF; CDR3 DNA: TGTGCCAGCAGTCGATCTCCCGTAAATTCACCCCTCCACTTT; J gene: TRBJ1-6; D gene: -; V gene: TRBV27; clone size: few; CDR3 length: 14
CDR3 protein: CASSQSGTDTQYF; CDR3 DNA: TGCGCCAGCAGTCAATCGGGGACAGATACGCAGTATTTT; J gene: TRBJ2-3; D gene: -; V gene: TRBV23-1; clone size: -; CDR3 length: 13
CDR3 protein: CSVEAGGRADTQYF; CDR3 DNA: TGCAGCGTCGAAGCGGGAGGGAGGGCAGATACGCAGTATTTT; J gene: TRBJ2-3; D gene: TRBD2; V gene: TRBV29-1; clone size: -; CDR3 length: 14
CDR3 protein: CASSPRVGVSYNEQFF; CDR3 DNA: TGTGCCAGCAGCCCCAGGGTGGGGGTTTCCTACAATGAGCAGTTCTTC; J gene: TRBJ2-1; D gene: -; V gene: TRBV7-6; clone size: -; CDR3 length: 16
CDR3 protein: CASSLGQGGHNEQFF; CDR3 DNA: TGCGCCAGCAGCTTGGGACAGGGTGGGCACAATGAGCAGTTCTTC; J gene: TRBJ2-1; D gene: TRBD1; V gene: TRBV5-1; clone size: -; CDR3 length: 15
CDR3 protein: CASSLLGVQETQYF; CDR3 DNA: TGTGCCAGCAGCTTATTAGGGGTCCAAGAGACCCAGTACTTC; J gene: TRBJ2-5; D gene: -; V gene: TRBV7-6; clone size: -; CDR3 length: 14
CDR3 protein: CASSSGTWNTGELFF; CDR3 DNA: TGTGCCAGCAGCTCCGGGACTTGGAACACCGGGGAGCTGTTTTTT; J gene: TRBJ2-2; D gene: -; V gene: TRBV5-8; clone size: -; CDR3 length: 15
CDR3 protein: CASSFSGNYGYTF; CDR3 DNA: TGTGCCAGCAGTTTCTCAGGGAACTATGGCTACACCTTC; J gene: TRBJ1-2; D gene: -; V gene: TRBV6-2/TRBV6-3; clone size: few; CDR3 length: 13
CDR3 protein: CASSLAPDRGDNEQFF; CDR3 DNA: TGCGCCAGCAGCTTGGCCCCGGACAGAGGGGACAATGAGCAGTTCTTC; J gene: TRBJ2-1; D gene: -; V gene: TRBV5-1; clone size: -; CDR3 length: 16
CDR3 protein: CSAKRGASTDTQYF; CDR3 DNA: TGCAGTGCTAAGCGGGGGGCCTCCACAGATACGCAGTATTTT; J gene: TRBJ2-3; D gene: TRBD2; V gene: TRBV20-1; clone size: few; CDR3 length: 14
CDR3 protein: CASSRASTSGDYDQFF; CDR3 DNA: TGTGCCAGCTCACGGGCCTCGACTAGCGGTGATTATGATCAGTTCTTC; J gene: TRBJ2-1; D gene: TRBD2; V gene: TRBV18; clone size: -; CDR3 length: 16
CDR3 protein: CASSLSAGSNQPQHF; CDR3 DNA: TGTGCCAGCAGCTTGTCGGCAGGTAGCAATCAGCCCCAGCATTTT; J gene: TRBJ1-5; D gene: -; V gene: TRBV5-5; clone size: few; CDR3 length: 15
CDR3 protein: CAGYGRGQGSETQYF; CDR3 DNA: TGTGCCGGATACGGTAGGGGACAGGGGTCCGAGACCCAGTACTTC; J gene: TRBJ2-5; D gene: -; V gene: TRBV21-1; clone size: -; CDR3 length: 15
CDR3 protein: CASSRTSGISYEQYF; CDR3 DNA: TGTGCCAGCAGTCGGACTAGCGGGATTTCCTACGAGCAGTACTTC; J gene: TRBJ2-7; D gene: TRBD2; V gene: TRBV6-5; clone size: -; CDR3 length: 15
CDR3 protein: CATSSSRLAGAVNEQFF; CDR3 DNA: TGTGCCACCAGCAGTTCCAGACTAGCGGGAGCAGTCAATGAGCAGTTCTTC; J gene: TRBJ2-1; D gene: TRBD2; V gene: TRBV15; clone size: -; CDR3 length: 17
CDR3 protein: CASSWTGGGQPQHF; CDR3 DNA: TGTGCCAGCAGCTGGACAGGGGGCGGTCAGCCCCAGCATTTT; J gene: TRBJ1-5; D gene: TRBD1; V gene: TRBV12-3/TRBV12-4; clone size: few; CDR3 length: 14
CDR3 protein: CASSQVVSSGTLQSSQPQHF; CDR3 DNA: TGCGCCAGCAGCCAAGTAGTGAGTTCAGGGACCCTCCAGAGCAGCCAGCCCCAGCATTTT; J gene: TRBJ1-5; D gene: -; V gene: TRBV4-1; clone size: few; CDR3 length: 20
CDR3 protein: CASSPGTSSPYEQYF; CDR3 DNA: TGTGCCAGCAGTCCAGGGACTAGCAGCCCTTACGAGCAGTACTTC; J gene: TRBJ2-7; D gene: TRBD2; V gene: TRBV27; clone size: few; CDR3 length: 15
CDR3 protein: CASSISGTSHGYTF; CDR3 DNA: TGTGCCAGCAGCATCTCCGGGACATCGCATGGCTACACCTTC; J gene: TRBJ1-2; D gene: -; V gene: TRBV7-9; clone size: -; CDR3 length: 14
CDR3 protein: CASSLGQVETQYF; CDR3 DNA: TGTGCCAGCAGCTTAGGGCAGGTGGAGACCCAGTACTTC; J gene: TRBJ2-5; D gene: -; V gene: TRBV7-9; clone size: few; CDR3 length: 13
CDR3 protein: CASSLSALRSDTQYF; CDR3 DNA: TGTGCCAGCAGCTTATCGGCGTTGAGGTCAGATACGCAGTATTTT; J gene: TRBJ2-3; D gene: -; V gene: TRBV11-2; clone size: few; CDR3 length: 15
CDR3 protein: CASMTGTGFEAFF; CDR3 DNA: TGTGCCAGCATGACCGGGACAGGCTTTGAAGCTTTCTTT; J gene: TRBJ1-1; D gene: TRBD1; V gene: TRBV7-9; clone size: few; CDR3 length: 13
CDR3 protein: CASSYDRASYNEQFF; CDR3 DNA: TGTGCCAGCAGCTATGACAGGGCCTCCTACAATGAGCAGTTCTTC; J gene: TRBJ2-1; D gene: TRBD1; V gene: TRBV3-1; clone size: -; CDR3 length: 15
CDR3 protein: CASSYLASGETQYF; CDR3 DNA: TGTGCCAGCAGTTACCTAGCTAGCGGAGAGACCCAGTACTTC; J gene: TRBJ2-5; D gene: TRBD2; V gene: TRBV12-3/TRBV12-4; clone size: few; CDR3 length: 14
CDR3 protein: CASSLPLGGGETQYF; CDR3 DNA: TGCGCCAGCAGCTTGCCTCTGGGGGGAGGAGAGACCCAGTACTTC; J gene: TRBJ2-5; D gene: -; V gene: TRBV5-1; clone size: -; CDR3 length: 15
CDR3 protein: CASSVGAATYKNTEAFF; CDR3 DNA: TGTGCCAGCAGCGTAGGCGCGGCTACGTATAAGAACACTGAAGCTTTCTTT; J gene: TRBJ1-1; D gene: -; V gene: TRBV9; clone size: -; CDR3 length: 17
CDR3 protein: CASSLGRGSSYEQYF; CDR3 DNA: TGTGCCAGCAGTCTGGGGAGGGGGAGCTCCTACGAGCAGTACTTC; J gene: TRBJ2-7; D gene: -; V gene: TRBV7-9; clone size: few; CDR3 length: 15
CDR3 protein: CASSPGLAGGYEQYF; CDR3 DNA: TGTGCCAGCAGTCCGGGACTAGCGGGAGGCTACGAGCAGTACTTC; J gene: TRBJ2-7; D gene: TRBD2; V gene: TRBV12-3/TRBV12-4; clone size: -; CDR3 length: 15
CDR3 protein: CASSAPGTKQETQYF; CDR3 DNA: TGTGCCAGCAGTGCCCCCGGGACTAAACAAGAGACCCAGTACTTC; J gene: TRBJ2-5; D gene: TRBD2; V gene: TRBV6-1; clone size: few; CDR3 length: 15
CDR3 protein: CASRGPTEAFF; CDR3 DNA: TGTGCCAGCAGGGGGCCCACTGAAGCTTTCTTT; J gene: TRBJ1-1; D gene: -; V gene: TRBV2; clone size: -; CDR3 length: 11
CDR3 protein: CASREGTGPNQPQHF; CDR3 DNA: TGTGCCAGCAGGGAGGGGACAGGACCAAATCAGCCCCAGCATTTT; J gene: TRBJ1-5; D gene: TRBD1; V gene: TRBV12-3/TRBV12-4; clone size: -; CDR3 length: 15
CDR3 protein: CASSRVLQGTQYF; CDR3 DNA: TGTGCCAGCAGCAGGGTCCTTCAGGGGACCCAGTACTTC; J gene: TRBJ2-5; D gene: -; V gene: TRBV7-2; clone size: few; CDR3 length: 13
CDR3 protein: CSARGAGDRDEQFF; CDR3 DNA: TGCAGTGCTAGAGGCGCAGGGGATCGCGATGAGCAGTTCTTC; J gene: TRBJ2-1; D gene: -; V gene: TRBV20-1; clone size: few; CDR3 length: 14
CDR3 protein: CASSPPLAGVNTGELFF; CDR3 DNA: TGCGCCAGCAGCCCACCACTAGCGGGAGTGAACACCGGGGAGCTGTTTTTT; J gene: TRBJ2-2; D gene: TRBD2; V gene: TRBV5-1; clone size: few; CDR3 length: 17
CDR3 protein: CASSVVVQNTEAFF; CDR3 DNA: TGTGCCAGCAGCGTAGTCGTCCAGAACACTGAAGCTTTCTTT; J gene: TRBJ1-1; D gene: -; V gene: TRBV9; clone size: -; CDR3 length: 14
CDR3 protein: CASSYRGRSSYEQYF; CDR3 DNA: TGTGCCAGCAGTTATCGGGGTCGAAGCTCCTACGAGCAGTACTTC; J gene: TRBJ2-7; D gene: -; V gene: TRBV2; clone size: -; CDR3 length: 15
CDR3 protein: CASSFSPGGETDTQYF; CDR3 DNA: TGTGCCAGCAGCTTTAGTCCAGGGGGCGAAACAGATACGCAGTATTTT; J gene: TRBJ2-3; D gene: TRBD1; V gene: TRBV5-5; clone size: few; CDR3 length: 16
CDR3 protein: CSAGDYGYTF; CDR3 DNA: TGCAGCGCAGGAGATTATGGCTACACCTTC; J gene: TRBJ1-2; D gene: -; V gene: TRBV29-1; clone size: few; CDR3 length: 10
CDR3 protein: CASSEAVLASGPTGELFF; CDR3 DNA: TGTGCCAGCAGTGAAGCGGTCTTGGCTAGCGGACCGACCGGGGAGCTGTTTTTT; J gene: TRBJ2-2; D gene: TRBD2; V gene: TRBV6-1; clone size: few; CDR3 length: 18
CDR3 protein: CASSTTGTGGRNGYTF; CDR3 DNA: TGTGCCAGCAGCACTACCGGGACAGGGGGCAGGAATGGCTACACCTTC; J gene: TRBJ1-2; D gene: TRBD1; V gene: TRBV6-2/TRBV6-3; clone size: -; CDR3 length: 16
CDR3 protein: CAISELAGGRGQFF; CDR3 DNA: TGTGCCATCAGTGAACTAGCGGGAGGGCGGGGGCAGTTCTTC; J gene: TRBJ2-1; D gene: TRBD2; V gene: TRBV10-3; clone size: -; CDR3 length: 14
CDR3 protein: CATSDFGRSSYNEQFF; CDR3 DNA: TGTGCCACCAGTGATTTTGGGCGGAGCTCCTACAATGAGCAGTTCTTC; J gene: TRBJ2-1; D gene: -; V gene: TRBV24-1; clone size: many; CDR3 length: 16
CDR3 protein: CASSGTGVSYEQYF; CDR3 DNA: TGTGCCAGCAGCGGTACAGGGGTCTCCTACGAGCAGTACTTC; J gene: TRBJ2-7; D gene: TRBD1; V gene: TRBV7-9; clone size: few; CDR3 length: 14
CDR3 protein: CASSPSPPSTDTQYF; CDR3 DNA: TGCGCCAGCAGCCCTTCCCCCCCTAGCACAGATACGCAGTATTTT; J gene: TRBJ2-3; D gene: -; V gene: TRBV5-1; clone size: -; CDR3 length: 15
CDR3 protein: CASSPTGSGQGNGYTF; CDR3 DNA: TGTGCCAGCAGTCCCACGGGTTCGGGACAGGGGAATGGCTACACCTTC; J gene: TRBJ1-2; D gene: TRBD1; V gene: TRBV28; clone size: -; CDR3 length: 16
CDR3 protein: CASSHSPENQYF; CDR3 DNA: TGTGCCAGCAGCCACAGCCCTGAGAATCAGTACTTC; J gene: TRBJ2-4; D gene: -; V gene: TRBV12-3/TRBV12-4; clone size: -; CDR3 length: 12
CDR3 protein: CASSLVLAGGSEQFF; CDR3 DNA: TGTGCCAGCAGCTTAGTTCTAGCGGGAGGTAGTGAGCAGTTCTTC; J gene: TRBJ2-1; D gene: TRBD2; V gene: TRBV7-2; clone size: few; CDR3 length: 15
CDR3 protein: CASSFLDEQFF; CDR3 DNA: TGTGCCAGCAGCTTCCTGGATGAGCAGTTCTTC; J gene: TRBJ2-1; D gene: -; V gene: TRBV9; clone size: -; CDR3 length: 11